This record covers a single TCR beta chain. The sample is drawn from a study of OX40 agonist ivuxolimab in advanced cancers. CDR1 and CDR2 from the germline V gene are SGHTA and FQGNSA. V was cut by 2 bases and J by 4 bases, with 10 bases left in between. This CDR3 region has 14 residues. The data were produced by immunoSEQ multiplex PCR, yet TCRdb's version contains in-frame clones alone and is incomplete. The repertoire holds just under 75,000 clones, with 75% to 95% as singletons. V gene TRBV7-2 combines with J gene TRBJ2-3; the D gene is possibly TRBD1 (5 bases). The source of this sequence is an adult with an advanced solid tumor such as melanoma, head and neck, liver or kidney cancer. The sample was CD4+ or CD8+ T cells sorted from blood, taken in a trial of the OX40 agonist ivuxolimab. This chain's CDR3 is CASSLFVGPDTQYF. Written as DNA, the CDR3 is TGTGCCAGCAGCTTATTCGTGGGGCCAGATACGCAGTATTTT.